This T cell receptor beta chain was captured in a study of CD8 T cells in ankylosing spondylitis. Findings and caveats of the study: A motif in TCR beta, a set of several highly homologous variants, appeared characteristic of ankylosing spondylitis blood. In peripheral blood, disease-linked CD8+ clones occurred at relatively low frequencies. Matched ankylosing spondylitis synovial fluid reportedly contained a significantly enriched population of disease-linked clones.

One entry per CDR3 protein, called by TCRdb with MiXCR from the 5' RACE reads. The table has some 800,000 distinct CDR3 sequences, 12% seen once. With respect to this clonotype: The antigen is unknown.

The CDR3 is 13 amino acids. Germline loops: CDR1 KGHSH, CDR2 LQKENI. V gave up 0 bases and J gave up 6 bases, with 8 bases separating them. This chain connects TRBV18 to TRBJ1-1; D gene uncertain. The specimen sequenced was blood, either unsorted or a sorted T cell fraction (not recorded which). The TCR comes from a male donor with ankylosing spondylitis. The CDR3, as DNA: TGTGCCAGCTCACCACCCTCCTCCGCTGAAGCTTTCTTT. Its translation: CASSPPSSAEAFF.